This T cell receptor (beta chain) was retrieved from a study of post-analysis software for immune sequencing data. Study-wide background: Patients with relapsing-remitting, secondary progressive and progressive-relapsing multiple sclerosis courses were all represented.

This clonotype was found a few times. Its target is unknown. V was shortened by 7 bases and J by 2 bases, with 6 bases between the two germline ends. The V gene's germline CDR1 is SNHLY and CDR2 FYNNEI. The CDR3 runs to 11 residues. TCR beta cDNA libraries included unique molecular identifiers. Each sample of about 1 to 10 million input T cells yielded 500,000 or so cDNA molecules, so each molecule approximated one T cell. TCRdb re-called the PCR reads with MiXCR, one entry per CDR3 protein. The repertoire includes approximately 570,000 distinct CDR3 sequences, about 40% of them detected once, and 1.5% to 2% sits in the top ten. Notes on the study in general: The study found significantly lower normalized Chao1 diversity in multiple sclerosis patients than in controls. Samples from one preparation batch, clustered by F measure, grouped strongly together. With TRBV5-6, TRBV5-1 and TRBV20-1 included, about 5 TRBV segments were more frequent in patients than in controls.

The sequenced sample was blood. The J gene is TRBJ2-7, the V gene TRBV2, with D perhaps matching TRBD1 (5 bases). The source is a girl between 5 and 17 years old with multiple sclerosis. The CDR3 here is CASTRAYEQYF. CDR3 DNA sequence: TGTGCCAGCACCAGGGCCTACGAGCAGTACTTC.